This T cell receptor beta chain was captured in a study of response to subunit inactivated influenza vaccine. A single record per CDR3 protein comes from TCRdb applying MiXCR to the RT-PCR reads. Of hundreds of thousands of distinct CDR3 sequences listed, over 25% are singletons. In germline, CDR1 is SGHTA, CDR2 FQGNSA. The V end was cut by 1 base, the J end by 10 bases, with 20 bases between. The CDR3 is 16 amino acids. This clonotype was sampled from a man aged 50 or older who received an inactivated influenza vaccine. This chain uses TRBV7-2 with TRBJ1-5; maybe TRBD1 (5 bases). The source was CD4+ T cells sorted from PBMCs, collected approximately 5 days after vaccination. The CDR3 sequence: CASSLEGRINVSPQHF. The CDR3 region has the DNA TGTGCCAGCAGCTTAGAGGGACGGATAAACGTAAGTCCCCAGCATTTT.